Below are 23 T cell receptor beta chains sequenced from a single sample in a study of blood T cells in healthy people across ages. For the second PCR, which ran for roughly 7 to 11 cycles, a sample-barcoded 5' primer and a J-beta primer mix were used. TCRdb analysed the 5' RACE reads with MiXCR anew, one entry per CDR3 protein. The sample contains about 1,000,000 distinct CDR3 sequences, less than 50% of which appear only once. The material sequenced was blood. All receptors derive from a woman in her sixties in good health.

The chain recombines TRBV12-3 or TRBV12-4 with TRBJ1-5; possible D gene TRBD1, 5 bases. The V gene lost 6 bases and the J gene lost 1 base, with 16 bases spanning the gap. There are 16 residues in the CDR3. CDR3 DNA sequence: TGTGCCAGCAGCTCAAGGGTCCAGGGAAGCAATCAGCCCCAGCATTTT. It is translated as CASSSRVQGSNQPQHF.

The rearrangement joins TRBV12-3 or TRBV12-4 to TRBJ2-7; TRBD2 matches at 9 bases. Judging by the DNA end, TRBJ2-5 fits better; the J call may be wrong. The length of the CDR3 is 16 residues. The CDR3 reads CASTAPRGLAWETQYF. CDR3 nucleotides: TGTGCCAGCACAGCCCCCAGGGGACTAGCCTGGGAGACCCAGTACTTC.

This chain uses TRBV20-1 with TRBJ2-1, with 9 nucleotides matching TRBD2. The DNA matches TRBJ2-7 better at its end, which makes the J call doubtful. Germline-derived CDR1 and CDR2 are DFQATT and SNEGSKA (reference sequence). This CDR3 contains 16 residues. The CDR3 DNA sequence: TGCAGTGCTAATCCAAGTAGCGGGAGCACGGTTCGTGAGCAGTACTTC. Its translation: CSANPSSGSTVREQYF.

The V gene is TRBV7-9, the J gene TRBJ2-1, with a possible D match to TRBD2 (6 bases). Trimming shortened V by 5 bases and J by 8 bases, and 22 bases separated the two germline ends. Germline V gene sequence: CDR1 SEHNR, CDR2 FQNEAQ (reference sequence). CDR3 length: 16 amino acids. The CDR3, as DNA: TGTGCCAGCAGCAACCGACTTAGCGGTGTGGGAGATGAGCAGTTCTTC. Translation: CASSNRLSGVGDEQFF. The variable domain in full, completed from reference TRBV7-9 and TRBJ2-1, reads DTGVSQNPRHKITKRGQNVTFRCDPISEHNRLYWYRQTLGQGPEFLTYFQNEAQLEKSRLLSDRFSAERPKGSFSTLEIQRTEQGDSAMYLCASSNRLSGVGDEQFFGPGTRLTVL.

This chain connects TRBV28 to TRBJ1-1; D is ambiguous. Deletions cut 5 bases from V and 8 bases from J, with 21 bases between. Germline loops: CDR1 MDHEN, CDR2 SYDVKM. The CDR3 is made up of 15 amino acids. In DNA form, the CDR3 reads TGTGCCAGCAGTCCCGCCCAAAACCCAGCGCTGGAAGCTTTCTTT. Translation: CASSPAQNPALEAFF.

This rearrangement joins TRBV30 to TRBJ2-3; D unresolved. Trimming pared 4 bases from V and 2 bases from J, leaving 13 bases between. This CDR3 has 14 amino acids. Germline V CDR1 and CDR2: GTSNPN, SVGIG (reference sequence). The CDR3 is CAWTVGLVTDTQYF. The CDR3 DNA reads TGTGCCTGGACAGTGGGCCTGGTCACAGATACGCAGTATTTT. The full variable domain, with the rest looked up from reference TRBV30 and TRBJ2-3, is SQTIHQWPATLVQPVGSPLSLECTVEGTSNPNLYWYRQAAGRGLQLLFYSVGIGQISSEVPQNLSASRPQDRQFILSSKKLLLSDSGFYLCAWTVGLVTDTQYFGPGTRLTVL.

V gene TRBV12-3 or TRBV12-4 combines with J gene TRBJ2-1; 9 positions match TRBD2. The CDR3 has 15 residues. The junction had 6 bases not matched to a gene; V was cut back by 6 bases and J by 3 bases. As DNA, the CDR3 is TGTGCCAGCAGGCGTAGCGGGAGTTACTACAATGAGCAGTTCTTC. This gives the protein CASRRSGSYYNEQFF.

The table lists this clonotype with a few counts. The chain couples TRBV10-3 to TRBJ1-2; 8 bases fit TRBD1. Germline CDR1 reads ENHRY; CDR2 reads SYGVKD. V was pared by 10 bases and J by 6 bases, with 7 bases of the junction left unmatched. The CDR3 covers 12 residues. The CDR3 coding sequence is TGTGCCACCTTGGACAGGGTGGATGGCTACACCTTC. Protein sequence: CATLDRVDGYTF.

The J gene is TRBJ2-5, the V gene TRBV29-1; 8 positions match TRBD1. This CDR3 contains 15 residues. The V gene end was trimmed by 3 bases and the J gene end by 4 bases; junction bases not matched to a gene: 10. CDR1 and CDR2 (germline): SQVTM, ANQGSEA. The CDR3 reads CSVEAGGGSVETQYF. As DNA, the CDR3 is TGCAGCGTTGAGGCAGGGGGCGGATCAGTAGAGACCCAGTACTTC.

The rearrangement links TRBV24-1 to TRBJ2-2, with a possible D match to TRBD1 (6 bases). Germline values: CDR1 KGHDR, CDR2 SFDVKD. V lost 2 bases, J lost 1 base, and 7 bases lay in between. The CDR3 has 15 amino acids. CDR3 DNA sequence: TGTGCCACCAGTGATTCAGGGGTGAACACCGGGGAGCTGTTTTTT. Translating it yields CATSDSGVNTGELFF.

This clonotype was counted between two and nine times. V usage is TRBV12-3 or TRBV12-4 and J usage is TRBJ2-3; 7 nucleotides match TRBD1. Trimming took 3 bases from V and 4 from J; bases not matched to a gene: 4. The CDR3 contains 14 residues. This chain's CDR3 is CASSFQGDADTQYF. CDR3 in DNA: TGTGCCAGCAGTTTTCAGGGGGACGCAGATACGCAGTATTTT.

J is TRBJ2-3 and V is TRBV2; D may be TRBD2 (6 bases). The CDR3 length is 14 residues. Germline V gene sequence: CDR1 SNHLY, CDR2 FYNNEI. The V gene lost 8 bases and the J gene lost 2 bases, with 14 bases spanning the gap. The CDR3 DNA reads TGTGCCAGCGGGGGTAGCGGACACACAGATACGCAGTATTTT. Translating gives CASGGSGHTDTQYF.

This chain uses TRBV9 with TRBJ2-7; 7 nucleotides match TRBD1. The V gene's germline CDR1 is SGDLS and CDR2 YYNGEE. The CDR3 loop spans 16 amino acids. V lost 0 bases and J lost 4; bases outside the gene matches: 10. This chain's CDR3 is CASSVDGATGWYEQYF. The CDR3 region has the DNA TGTGCCAGCAGCGTAGACGGTGCGACAGGGTGGTACGAGCAGTACTTC. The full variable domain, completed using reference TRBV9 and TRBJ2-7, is DSGVTQTPKHLITATGQRVTLRCSPRSGDLSVYWYQQSLDQGLQFLIQYYNGEERAKGNILERFSAQQFPDLHSELNLSSLELGDSALYFCASSVDGATGWYEQYFGPGTRLTVT.

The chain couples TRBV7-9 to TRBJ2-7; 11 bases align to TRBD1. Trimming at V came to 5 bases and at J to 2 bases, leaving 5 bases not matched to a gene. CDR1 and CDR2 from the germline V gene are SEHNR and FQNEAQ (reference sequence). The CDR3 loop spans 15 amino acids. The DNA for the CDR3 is TGTGCCAGCAGCCGTCCGGGACAGGGGGCCTACGAGCAGTACTTC. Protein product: CASSRPGQGAYEQYF.

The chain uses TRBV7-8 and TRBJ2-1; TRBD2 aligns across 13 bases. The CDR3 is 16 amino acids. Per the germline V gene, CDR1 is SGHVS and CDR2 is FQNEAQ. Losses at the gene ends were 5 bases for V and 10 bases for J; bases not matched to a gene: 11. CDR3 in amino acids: CASSAQTSGRAVEQFF. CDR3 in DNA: TGTGCCAGCAGCGCCCAAACTAGCGGGAGGGCCGTGGAGCAGTTCTTC.

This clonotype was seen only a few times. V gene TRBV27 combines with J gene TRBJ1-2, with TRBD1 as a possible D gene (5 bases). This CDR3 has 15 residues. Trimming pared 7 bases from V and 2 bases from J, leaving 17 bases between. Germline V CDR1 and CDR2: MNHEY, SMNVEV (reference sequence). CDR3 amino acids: CASMSAGRRNYGYTF. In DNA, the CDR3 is TGTGCCAGCATGAGCGCGGGACGGCGGAACTATGGCTACACCTTC.

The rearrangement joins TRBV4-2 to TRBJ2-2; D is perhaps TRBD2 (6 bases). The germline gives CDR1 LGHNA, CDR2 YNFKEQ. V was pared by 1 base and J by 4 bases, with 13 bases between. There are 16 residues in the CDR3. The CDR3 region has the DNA TGTGCCAGCAGCCAAGGAAACGGGAGTGGCACCGGGGAGCTGTTTTTT. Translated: CASSQGNGSGTGELFF.

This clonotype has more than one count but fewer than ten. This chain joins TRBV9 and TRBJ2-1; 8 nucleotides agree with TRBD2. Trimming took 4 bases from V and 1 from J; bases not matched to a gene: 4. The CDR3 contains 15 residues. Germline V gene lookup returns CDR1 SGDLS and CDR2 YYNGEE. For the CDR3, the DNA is TGTGCCAGCAGCCCGGGACTAGTGTCCTACAATGAGCAGTTCTTC. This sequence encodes CASSPGLVSYNEQFF.

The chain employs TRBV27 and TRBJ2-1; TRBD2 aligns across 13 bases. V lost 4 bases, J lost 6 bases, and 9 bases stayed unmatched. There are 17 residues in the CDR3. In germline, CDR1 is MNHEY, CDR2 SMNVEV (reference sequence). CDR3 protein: CASSSQGTSGIGNEQFF. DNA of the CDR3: TGTGCCAGCAGTTCGCAGGGGACTAGCGGGATAGGCAATGAGCAGTTCTTC.

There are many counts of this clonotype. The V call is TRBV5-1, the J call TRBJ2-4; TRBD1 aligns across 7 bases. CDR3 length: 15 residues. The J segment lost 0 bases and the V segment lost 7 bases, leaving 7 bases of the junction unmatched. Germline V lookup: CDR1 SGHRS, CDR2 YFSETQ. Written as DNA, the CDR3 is TGCGCCAGCGCCCCCGGGACAGCAGCCAAAAACATTCAGTACTTC. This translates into CASAPGTAAKNIQYF.

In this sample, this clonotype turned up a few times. CDR3 loop: CASSPGLGGTQYF. The CDR3 coding sequence is TGCGCCAGCAGCCCGGGACTAGGGGGGACCCAGTACTTC. V is TRBV5-1 and J is TRBJ2-5; TRBD2 matches 8 bases. V was pared by 4 bases and J by 7 bases, with 6 bases of the junction left unmatched. This CDR3 has 13 residues. Germline values: CDR1 SGHRS, CDR2 YFSETQ.

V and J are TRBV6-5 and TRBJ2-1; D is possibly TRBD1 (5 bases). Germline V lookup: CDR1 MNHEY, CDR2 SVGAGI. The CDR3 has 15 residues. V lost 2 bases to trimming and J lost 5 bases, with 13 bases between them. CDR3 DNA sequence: TGTGCCAGCAGTTACGGGTCAGGGCCGCACAATGAGCAGTTCTTC. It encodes CASSYGSGPHNEQFF.

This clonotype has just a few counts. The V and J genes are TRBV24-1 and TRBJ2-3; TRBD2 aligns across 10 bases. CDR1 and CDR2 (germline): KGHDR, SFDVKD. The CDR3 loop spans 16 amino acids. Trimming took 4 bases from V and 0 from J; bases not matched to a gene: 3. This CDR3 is CATSDQTSGSTDTQYF. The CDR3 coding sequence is TGTGCCACCAGTGACCAGACTAGCGGGAGCACAGATACGCAGTATTTT.